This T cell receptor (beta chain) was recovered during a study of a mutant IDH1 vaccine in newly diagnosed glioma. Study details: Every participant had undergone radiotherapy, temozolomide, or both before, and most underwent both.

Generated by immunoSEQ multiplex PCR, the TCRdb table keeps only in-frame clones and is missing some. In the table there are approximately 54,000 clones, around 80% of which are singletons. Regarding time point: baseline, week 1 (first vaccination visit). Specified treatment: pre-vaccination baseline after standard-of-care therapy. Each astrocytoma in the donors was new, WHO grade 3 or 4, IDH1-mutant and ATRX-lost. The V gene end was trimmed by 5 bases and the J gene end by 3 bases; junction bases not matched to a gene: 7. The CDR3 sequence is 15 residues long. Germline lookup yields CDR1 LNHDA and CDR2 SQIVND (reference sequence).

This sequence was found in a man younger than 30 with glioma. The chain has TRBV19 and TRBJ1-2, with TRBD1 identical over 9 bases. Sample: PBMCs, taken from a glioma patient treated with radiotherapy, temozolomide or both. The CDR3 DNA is TGTGCCAGTAGTTCGCCAGACAGGGGGGACTATGGCTACACCTTC. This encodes CASSSPDRGDYGYTF.